These T cell receptor beta chains were read from a single sample in a study of OX40 agonist ivuxolimab in advanced cancers. The repertoire was sequenced with immunoSEQ multiplex PCR; TCRdb's copy has only in-frame clones and lacks some. The sample yields some 69,000 clones, nearly 90% seen once. Sequences were derived from CD4+ or CD8+ T cells sorted from blood, sampled in a trial of the OX40 agonist ivuxolimab. The receptors derive from an adult with an advanced solid tumor such as melanoma, head and neck, liver or kidney cancer. Each CDR3 is given with its conserved first and last residue. Fields, in order: clone size, J gene, D gene, V gene, CDR3 protein, CDR3 DNA. A D gene is named only where the DNA matches it firmly. For some rows the clone size is stated as once, few or many, or as a class when expanded; others skip it.

>NA|TRBJ1-4|NA|TRBV28
CASSLSGSPGPTNEKLFF
TGTGCCAGCAGTTTATCAGGCTCCCCGGGACCAACTAATGAAAAACTGTTTTTT
>once|TRBJ2-1|TRBD2|TRBV7-8
CASSLAGTSGHRNEQFF
TGTGCCAGCAGCTTAGCCGGGACTAGCGGGCATCGTAATGAGCAGTTCTTC
>once|TRBJ1-2|NA|TRBV6-5
CASSRQENRGYTF
TGCGCCAGCAGTAGGCAGGAAAATCGGGGCTACACCTTC
>NA|TRBJ2-3|TRBD1|TRBV10-3
CAIRRSGDRVTDTQYF
TGTGCCATCAGACGGTCCGGGGACAGGGTGACAGATACGCAGTATTTT
>NA|TRBJ2-7|TRBD2|TRBV4-1
CASSTGTSGTYEQYF
TGCGCCAGCAGCACCGGGACTAGTGGCACCTACGAGCAGTACTTC
>NA|TRBJ2-3|NA|TRBV28
CASTARQVHKTQYF
TGTGCCAGCACAGCGAGGCAGGTCCACAAGACGCAGTATTTT
>once|TRBJ1-1|NA|TRBV7-2
CASSLGPQRAEAFF
TGTGCCAGCAGCCTTGGACCCCAGCGGGCTGAAGCTTTCTTT
>few|TRBJ2-3|NA|TRBV7-9
CASSLAAPSTDTQYF
TGTGCCAGCAGCTTAGCGGCACCCAGCACAGATACGCAGTATTTT
>once|TRBJ2-2|TRBD1|TRBV6-5
CASSYEGAQYTGELFF
TGTGCCAGCAGTTACGAGGGGGCGCAGTACACCGGGGAGCTGTTTTTT
>NA|TRBJ2-5|TRBD1|TRBV10-3
CAISGRGQETQYF
TGTGCCATCAGTGGAAGGGGGCAGGAGACCCAGTACTTC
>NA|TRBJ2-7|NA|TRBV6-5
CASSYSGNYEQYF
TGTGCCAGCAGTTACTCCGGGAACTACGAGCAGTACTTC
>NA|TRBJ2-1|TRBD2|TRBV30
CAWSGLAGFEQFF
TGTGCCTGGAGTGGGCTAGCGGGATTTGAGCAGTTCTTC
>NA|TRBJ1-1|NA|TRBV29-1
CSVENRRSNTEAFF
TGCAGCGTTGAAAATCGACGGTCGAACACTGAAGCTTTCTTT
>NA|TRBJ1-2|NA|TRBV6-5
CASIDSNYGYTF
TGTGCCAGCATCGACTCGAACTATGGCTACACCTTC
>NA|TRBJ1-4|TRBD1|TRBV2
CASSLQGRRGTNEKLFF
TGTGCCAGCAGTTTACAGGGGCGGAGGGGAACTAATGAAAAACTGTTTTTT
>once|TRBJ2-1|NA|TRBV6-5
CASSYSYSYNEQFF
TGTGCCAGCAGTTACTCGTATAGCTACAATGAGCAGTTCTTC
>NA|TRBJ1-1|NA|TRBV2
CASSVGGVAEAFF
TGTGCCAGCAGTGTAGGAGGGGTGGCTGAAGCTTTCTTT
>NA|TRBJ2-7|TRBD2|TRBV7-9
CASSLIAGVGEQYF
TGTGCCAGCAGTCTAATAGCGGGAGTGGGTGAGCAGTACTTC
>NA|TRBJ2-6|NA|TRBV18
CASSPGANVLTF
TGTGCCAGCTCACCTGGGGCCAACGTCCTGACTTTC
>NA|TRBJ2-1|NA|TRBV28
CASSFRGKQFF
TGTGCCAGCAGTTTCAGGGGTAAGCAGTTCTTC
>NA|TRBJ1-2|TRBD1|TRBV6-6
CASRGSGTGANGYTF
TGTGCCAGCAGAGGCAGCGGGACAGGGGCAAATGGCTACACCTTC
>NA|TRBJ2-3|TRBD2|TRBV30
CAWEAGGTDTQYF
TGTGCCTGGGAAGCGGGAGGCACAGATACGCAGTATTTT
>NA|TRBJ2-7|NA|TRBV27
CASKRGGSLYEQYF
TGTGCCAGCAAGAGAGGGGGTTCCCTCTACGAGCAGTACTTC
>NA|TRBJ1-4|NA|TRBV6-5
CASRGIRATNEKLFF
TGTGCCAGCAGGGGGATCCGGGCAACTAATGAAAAACTGTTTTTT
>NA|TRBJ2-7|TRBD2|TRBV28
CASRASGTHEQYF
TGTGCCAGCAGGGCTAGCGGGACTCACGAGCAGTACTTC
>NA|TRBJ2-3|TRBD2|TRBV7-2
CASSLAPGLAGGPDTQYF
TGTGCCAGCAGCTTAGCCCCGGGACTAGCGGGAGGTCCAGATACGCAGTATTTT
>NA|TRBJ1-2|NA|TRBV5-1
CASSNPYGVSKGYTF
TGCGCCAGCAGCAACCCCTATGGAGTTTCAAAAGGCTACACCTTC
>NA|TRBJ2-5|NA|TRBV29-1
CSGLMGQETQYF
TGCAGCGGCCTTATGGGACAAGAGACCCAGTACTTC
>NA|TRBJ1-2|NA|TRBV20-1
CSVAPNYGYTF
TGCAGTGTTGCGCCTAACTATGGCTACACCTTC
>few|TRBJ1-2|TRBD1|TRBV30
CAWSDGRGSSDGYTF
TGTGCCTGGAGTGATGGCAGGGGGTCTTCTGATGGCTACACCTTC
>NA|TRBJ2-4|TRBD2|TRBV7-9
CASSPGGTSGWIAKNIQYF
TGTGCCAGCAGTCCAGGCGGGACTAGCGGGTGGATAGCCAAAAACATTCAGTACTTC
>once|TRBJ2-1|NA|TRBV7-6
CASARDGGYNEQFF
TGTGCCAGCGCCCGGGACGGCGGGTACAATGAGCAGTTCTTC
>NA|TRBJ1-1|NA|TRBV5-8
CASRFRWSDAEAFF
TGTGCCAGCAGGTTCCGGTGGTCGGATGCTGAAGCTTTCTTT
>NA|TRBJ1-5|NA|TRBV6-6
CASSIQGNQPQHF
TGTGCCAGCAGTATCCAGGGGAATCAGCCCCAGCATTTT
>NA|TRBJ2-3|TRBD2|TRBV4-3
CASSQLVSGSRTDTQYF
TGCGCCAGCAGCCAACTGGTTAGCGGGAGTCGCACAGATACGCAGTATTTT
>NA|TRBJ2-5|NA|TRBV5-1
CASSPRGVETQYF
TGCGCCAGCAGCCCCCGGGGTGTAGAGACCCAGTACTTC
>NA|TRBJ2-1|NA|TRBV6-1
CASSEKGDTYNEQFF
TGTGCCAGCAGTGAGAAAGGGGATACCTACAATGAGCAGTTCTTC
>NA|TRBJ2-3|TRBD2|TRBV5-6
CASSLPGLAGTLTDTQYF
TGTGCCAGCAGCTTACCGGGACTAGCGGGGACACTCACAGATACGCAGTATTTT
>NA|TRBJ2-5|NA|TRBV6-7
CASSYSNKRLEGTQYF
TGTGCCAGCAGTTACTCGAACAAACGGCTCGAGGGGACCCAGTACTTC
>NA|TRBJ2-1|TRBD2|TRBV5-1
CASNQGGRGYNEQFF
TGCGCCAGCAATCAGGGAGGGAGAGGGTACAATGAGCAGTTCTTC
>NA|TRBJ2-5|NA|TRBV11-3
CASLGVGRQETQYF
TGTGCCAGCCTCGGGGTGGGCAGACAAGAGACCCAGTACTTC
>NA|TRBJ2-5|NA|TRBV25-1
CASSESGTGKETQYF
TGTGCCAGCAGTGAATCGGGGACGGGGAAAGAGACCCAGTACTTC
>NA|TRBJ1-5|NA|TRBV28
CASSLSDSNQPQHF
TGTGCCAGCAGCCTCAGTGATAGCAATCAGCCCCAGCATTTT
>NA|TRBJ1-5|NA|TRBV6-6
CASSYFQGIDQPQHF
TGTGCCAGCAGTTACTTTCAGGGGATCGATCAGCCCCAGCATTTT
>NA|TRBJ2-7|NA|TRBV21-1
CASSNREERRPYEQYF
TGTGCCAGCAGCAATAGGGAGGAGCGGAGGCCCTACGAGCAGTACTTC
>few|TRBJ1-1|NA|TRBV30
CARERQWTEAFF
TGTGCCCGGGAGAGACAGTGGACTGAAGCTTTCTTT
>NA|TRBJ1-5|TRBD1|TRBV7-2
CASSEDREKLVVGQPQHF
TGTGCCAGCAGCGAGGACAGGGAAAAACTTGTGGTAGGTCAGCCCCAGCATTTT
>few|TRBJ2-7|TRBD2|TRBV2
CASRLSGTRNDEQYF
TGTGCCAGCAGACTATCCGGGACTAGGAACGACGAGCAGTACTTC
>NA|TRBJ2-3|TRBD2|TRBV6-5
CASSYGSSGNSDTQYF
TGTGCCAGCAGTTACGGGTCTAGCGGGAATTCAGATACGCAGTATTTT
>NA|TRBJ2-5|TRBD2|TRBV7-8
CASSLGGGASGGQETQYF
TGTGCCAGCAGCTTAGGCGGGGGGGCTAGCGGGGGTCAAGAGACCCAGTACTTC
>NA|TRBJ2-7|NA|TRBV28
CASTEGGQLAYEQYF
TGTGCCAGCACCGAAGGGGGACAACTGGCCTACGAGCAGTACTTC
>NA|TRBJ2-2|NA|TRBV28
CASSLGGQNTGELFF
TGTGCCAGCAGTTTAGGCGGGCAGAACACCGGGGAGCTGTTTTTT
>few|TRBJ1-3|NA|TRBV6-5
CASNYGNTIYF
TGTGCCAGCAACTATGGAAACACCATATATTTT
>NA|TRBJ1-5|NA|TRBV6-1
CASSEPAGIYSNQPQHF
TGTGCCAGCAGTGAACCCGCAGGGATTTATAGCAATCAGCCCCAGCATTTT
>few|TRBJ2-1|NA|TRBV4-1
CASRSWGSYNEQFF
TGCGCCAGCAGGAGCTGGGGATCCTACAATGAGCAGTTCTTC
>NA|TRBJ2-2|TRBD2|TRBV10-3
CAISETSGTNTGELFF
TGTGCCATCAGTGAGACTAGCGGGACGAACACCGGGGAGCTGTTTTTT
>NA|TRBJ1-2|TRBD1|TRBV9
CASSVGGQGTSNGYTF
TGTGCCAGCAGCGTAGGGGGACAGGGTACCTCGAATGGCTACACCTTC
>NA|TRBJ2-3|NA|TRBV6-1
CASSEEDTQYF
TGTGCCAGCAGTGAAGAGGATACGCAGTATTTT
>NA|TRBJ2-7|TRBD2|TRBV5-4
CASSDAGGRARSEQYF
TGTGCCAGCAGCGACGCCGGCGGGAGGGCTAGGAGCGAGCAGTACTTC